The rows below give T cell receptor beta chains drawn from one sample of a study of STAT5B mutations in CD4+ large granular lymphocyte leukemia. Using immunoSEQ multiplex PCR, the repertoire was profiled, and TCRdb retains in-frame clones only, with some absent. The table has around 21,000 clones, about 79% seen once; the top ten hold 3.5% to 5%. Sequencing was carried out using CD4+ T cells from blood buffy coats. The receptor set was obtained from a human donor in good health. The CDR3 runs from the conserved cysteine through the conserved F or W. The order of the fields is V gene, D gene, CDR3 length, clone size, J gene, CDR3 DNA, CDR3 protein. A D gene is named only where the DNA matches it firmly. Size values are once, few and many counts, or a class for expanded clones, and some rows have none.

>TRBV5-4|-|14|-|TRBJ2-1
TGTGCCAGCAGCGGGATAACTAGGACTACTGAGCAGTTCTTC
CASSGITRTTEQFF
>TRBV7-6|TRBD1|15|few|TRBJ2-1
TGTGCCAGCAGCTTAGCTGGACAGGGGTTGAATGAGCAGTTCTTC
CASSLAGQGLNEQFF
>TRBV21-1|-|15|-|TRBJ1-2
TGTGCCAGCAGCCGTAAGGGCAGATTTAACTATGGCTACACCTTC
CASSRKGRFNYGYTF
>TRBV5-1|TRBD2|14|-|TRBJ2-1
TGCGCCAGCACTCCCGGGAGGGCCGTAAATGAGCAGTTCTTC
CASTPGRAVNEQFF
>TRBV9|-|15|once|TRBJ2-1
TGTGCCAGCAGCGTAGGGCAGAGCTCCTACAATGAGCAGTTCTTC
CASSVGQSSYNEQFF
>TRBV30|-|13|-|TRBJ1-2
TGTGCCTGGGTAGTCTCGGGGTCTGGTGGCTACACCTTC
CAWVVSGSGGYTF
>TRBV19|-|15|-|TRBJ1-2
TGTGCCAGTAGTCCCAGGACGGTCCGTAACTATGGCTACACCTTC
CASSPRTVRNYGYTF
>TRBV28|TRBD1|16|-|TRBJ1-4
TGTGCCAGCAGTTCCACAGGGGTCAGAAAAAATGAAAAACTGTTTTTT
CASSSTGVRKNEKLFF
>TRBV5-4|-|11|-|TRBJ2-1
TGTGCCAGCAGCTTAGGCAATGAGCAGTTCTTC
CASSLGNEQFF
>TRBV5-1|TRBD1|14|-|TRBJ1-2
TGCGCCAGCAGCGTGGACAGGGAGGATGGGGGCTACACCTTC
CASSVDREDGGYTF
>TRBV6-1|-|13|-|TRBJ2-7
TGTGCCAGCAGCGGGGAGAGGACCTACGAGCAGTACTTC
CASSGERTYEQYF
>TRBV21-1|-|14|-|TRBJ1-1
TGTGCCAGCAGCAAAGGGGACAGTAACACTGAAGCTTTCTTT
CASSKGDSNTEAFF
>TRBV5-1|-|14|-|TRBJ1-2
TGCGCCAGCAGCGAGACAGCGTCTAACTATGGCTACACCTTC
CASSETASNYGYTF
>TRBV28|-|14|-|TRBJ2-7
TGTGCCAGCAGTTTATTGGGAGCCCCCTACGAGCAGTACTTC
CASSLLGAPYEQYF
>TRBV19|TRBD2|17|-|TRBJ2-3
TGTGCCAGTAGTACCTCTTGGACTAGCGGGGGCACAGATACGCAGTATTTT
CASSTSWTSGGTDTQYF
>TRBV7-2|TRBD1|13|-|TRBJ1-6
TGTGCCAGCAGCTGGGACAGGGGGTCACCCCTCCACTTT
CASSWDRGSPLHF
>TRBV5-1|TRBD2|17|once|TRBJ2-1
TGCGCCAGCCGCAGCACCCGCGGTGGGGTGGATGCGGGGGGACAGTTCTTC
CASRSTRGGVDAGGQFF
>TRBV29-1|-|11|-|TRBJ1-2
TGCAGCGTTGTGACTAACTATGGCTACACCTTC
CSVVTNYGYTF
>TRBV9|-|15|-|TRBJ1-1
TGTGCCAGCAGCGTAGACGCTCAGGGGTACACTGAAGCTTTCTTT
CASSVDAQGYTEAFF
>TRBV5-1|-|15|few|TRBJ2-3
TGCGCCAGCACAGGGGACTCTTTCAACACAGATACGCAGTATTTT
CASTGDSFNTDTQYF
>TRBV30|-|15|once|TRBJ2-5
TGTGCCTGGAGTGAACACCCGGAAGCCCAAGAGGCCCAGTACTTC
CAWSEHPEAQEAQYF
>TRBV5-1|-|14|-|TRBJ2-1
TGCGCCAGCAGCTTGATACAAAGCTACAATGAGCAGTTCTTC
CASSLIQSYNEQFF
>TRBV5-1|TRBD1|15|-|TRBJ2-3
TGCGCCAGCAGCTACGGGACAGCTAGCACAGATACGCAGTATTTT
CASSYGTASTDTQYF
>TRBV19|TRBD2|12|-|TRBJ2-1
TGTGCCAGTAGACTAGCGGGAAATGAGCAGTTCTTC
CASRLAGNEQFF
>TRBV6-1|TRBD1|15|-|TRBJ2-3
TGTGCCAGCAGAGCGGGACAGGGGCTTACCGATACGCAGTATTTT
CASRAGQGLTDTQYF
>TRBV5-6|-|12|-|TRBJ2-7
TGTGCCAGCAGCCAAATAATGAGGGAGCAGTACTTC
CASSQIMREQYF
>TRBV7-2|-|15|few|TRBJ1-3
TGTGCCAGCAGCTTAGGTCCCGGCGACTGGAACACCATATATTTT
CASSLGPGDWNTIYF